This TCR beta chain was found in a study of blood T cell repertoires in COVID-19. Study information: From T cells, B-cell-depleted T cells, or PBMCs came the material, which was cDNA or gDNA.

The CDR3 runs to 13 residues. Germline CDR1 MDHEN, CDR2 SYDVKM. V was pared by 5 bases and J by 4 bases, with 2 bases of the junction left unmatched. Original analysis: It was from reference gene primer amplification that nucleated cell counts were estimated. Repertoires were generated with immunoSEQ multiplex PCR, while TCRdb's copy carries only in-frame clones and drops some. The V and J calls and clone size were taken over from that table, and D and trimming were inferred from the DNA. The sample includes over 250,000 clones, roughly 91% of them seen just once. Enrolled through a virtual design, the participants were between about 18 and 100 years of age and came from 24 US areas.

The chain has TRBV28 and TRBJ1-2; 9 bases are shared with TRBD1. The receptor's source is a woman aged 60 to 75 who had recovered from COVID-19. Sequencing was carried out using PBMCs or T cells enriched from blood (not recorded which). CDR3 DNA: TGTGCCAGCAGTCGGGACAGGGCCTATGGCTACACCTTC. It encodes CASSRDRAYGYTF.